This T cell receptor (beta chain) came from a study of T-cell memory formation after mild COVID-19. Findings and limits, study-wide: CD4+ bias marked clones expanding day 15 to 37, unlike balanced contracting clones. There were some responding clones in pre-infection memory, which suggested that cross-reactive memory had joined.

The CDR3 spans 14 residues. V lost 6 bases to trimming and J lost 7 bases; unmatched junction nucleotides: 8. The germline V gene encodes CDR1 ENHRY and CDR2 SYGVKD. UMIs and sample barcodes were carried by the TCR alpha and TCR beta cDNA libraries that 5'RACE produced using constant-segment primers. TCRdb recomputed calls from the 5' RACE reads with MiXCR, one row per CDR3 protein. The sample lists some 250,000 distinct CDR3 sequences; about a sixth were seen once. This clonotype has only a few counts. Its antigen remains unknown. This TCR came from a man aged 18 to 35 who had mild COVID-19 (a few samples of this study predate the infection). Cell type and time point are not known. The material sequenced was PBMCs or a T cell subset sorted from them (not recorded which). The chain carries TRBV10-3 and TRBJ2-7, with 11 bases aligning to TRBD1. The CDR3 coding sequence is TGTGCCATCAGATCTGCCGGGACAGGGGGAGAGCAGTACGTC. Translating gives CAIRSAGTGGEQYV.